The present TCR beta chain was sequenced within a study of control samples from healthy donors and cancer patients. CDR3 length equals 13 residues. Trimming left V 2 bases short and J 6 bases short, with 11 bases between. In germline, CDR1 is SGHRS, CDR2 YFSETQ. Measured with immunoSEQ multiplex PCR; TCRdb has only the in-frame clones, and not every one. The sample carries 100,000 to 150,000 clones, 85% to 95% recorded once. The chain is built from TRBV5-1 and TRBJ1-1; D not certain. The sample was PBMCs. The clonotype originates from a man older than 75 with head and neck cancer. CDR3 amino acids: CASSFGSGAEAFF. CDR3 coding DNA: TGCGCCAGCAGCTTTGGTAGCGGGGCTGAAGCTTTCTTT.